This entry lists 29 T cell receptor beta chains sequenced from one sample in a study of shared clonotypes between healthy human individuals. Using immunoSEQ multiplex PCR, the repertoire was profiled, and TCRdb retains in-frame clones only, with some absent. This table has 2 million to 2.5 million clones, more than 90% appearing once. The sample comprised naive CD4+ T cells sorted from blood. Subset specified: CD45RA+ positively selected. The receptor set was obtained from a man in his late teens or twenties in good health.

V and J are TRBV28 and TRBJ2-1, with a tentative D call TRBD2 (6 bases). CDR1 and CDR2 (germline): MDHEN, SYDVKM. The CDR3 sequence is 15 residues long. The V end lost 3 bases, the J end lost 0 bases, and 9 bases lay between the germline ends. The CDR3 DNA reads TGTGCCAGCAGTTTTGGGGGGTTCTCCTACAATGAGCAGTTCTTC. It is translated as CASSFGGFSYNEQFF.

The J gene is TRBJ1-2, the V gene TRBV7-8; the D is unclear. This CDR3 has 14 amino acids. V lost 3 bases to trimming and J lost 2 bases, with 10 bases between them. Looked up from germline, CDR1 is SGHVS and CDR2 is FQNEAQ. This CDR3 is CASSFPYRNYGYTF. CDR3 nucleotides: TGTGCCAGCAGCTTCCCCTATAGGAACTATGGCTACACCTTC.

CDR3 in DNA: TGTGCCAGTAGTATACAGTTTAGGCCGACAGGGAGCACAGATACGCAGTATTTT. It codes for CASSIQFRPTGSTDTQYF. The chain employs TRBV19 and TRBJ2-3; 7 nucleotides line up with TRBD1. The CDR3 has 18 residues. Trimming at V came to 2 bases and at J to 0 bases, leaving 11 bases not matched to a gene. CDR1 is LNHDA and CDR2 is SQIVND in the germline V gene (reference sequence). Full variable domain (outside the CDR3, taken from reference TRBV19 and TRBJ2-3): DGGITQSPKYLFRKEGQNVTLSCEQNLNHDAMYWYRQDPGQGLRLIYYSQIVNDFQKGDIAEGYSVSREKKESFPLTVTSAQKNPTAFYLCASSIQFRPTGSTDTQYFGPGTRLTVL.

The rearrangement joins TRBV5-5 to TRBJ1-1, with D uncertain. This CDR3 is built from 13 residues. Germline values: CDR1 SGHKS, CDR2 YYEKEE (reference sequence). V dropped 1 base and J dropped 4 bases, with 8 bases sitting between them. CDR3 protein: CASSLSIATEAFF. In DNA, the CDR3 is TGTGCCAGCAGCTTGTCTATAGCCACTGAAGCTTTCTTT.

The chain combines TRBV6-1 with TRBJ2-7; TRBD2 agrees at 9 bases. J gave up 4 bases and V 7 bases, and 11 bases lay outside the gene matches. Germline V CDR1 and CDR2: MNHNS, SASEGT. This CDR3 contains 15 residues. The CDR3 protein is CASISPQSGRYEQYF. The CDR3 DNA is TGTGCCAGCATTAGCCCCCAGAGCGGGAGGTACGAGCAGTACTTC.

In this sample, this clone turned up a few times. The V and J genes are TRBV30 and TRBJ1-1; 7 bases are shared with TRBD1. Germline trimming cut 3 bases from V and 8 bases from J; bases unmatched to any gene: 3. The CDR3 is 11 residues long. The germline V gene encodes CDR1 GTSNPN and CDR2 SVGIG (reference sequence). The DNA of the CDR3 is TGTGCCTGGAGCGCACAGGGGGAAGCTTTCTTT. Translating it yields CAWSAQGEAFF.

Written as DNA, the CDR3 is TGTGCCAGCAGCCCCCCCCCGGGGATGAACACTGAAGCTTTCTTT. It codes for CASSPPPGMNTEAFF. The V gene is TRBV5-4, the J gene TRBJ1-1; unclear D gene. Deletions cut 4 bases from V and 0 bases from J, with 13 bases between. This CDR3 has 15 residues. Germline-derived CDR1 and CDR2 are SGHNT and YYREEE (reference sequence). Filled out from reference TRBV5-4 and TRBJ1-1, the complete variable domain reads ETGVTQSPTHLIKTRGQQVTLRCSSQSGHNTVSWYQQALGQGPQFIFQYYREEENGRGNFPPRFSGLQFPNYSSELNVNALELDDSALYLCASSPPPGMNTEAFFGQGTRLTVV.

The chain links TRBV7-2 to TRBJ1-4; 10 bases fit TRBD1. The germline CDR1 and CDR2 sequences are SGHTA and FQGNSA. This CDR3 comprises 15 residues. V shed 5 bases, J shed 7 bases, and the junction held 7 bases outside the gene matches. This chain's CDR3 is CASSLRQGAAEKLFF. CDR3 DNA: TGTGCCAGCAGCCTCAGACAGGGGGCGGCTGAAAAACTGTTTTTT.

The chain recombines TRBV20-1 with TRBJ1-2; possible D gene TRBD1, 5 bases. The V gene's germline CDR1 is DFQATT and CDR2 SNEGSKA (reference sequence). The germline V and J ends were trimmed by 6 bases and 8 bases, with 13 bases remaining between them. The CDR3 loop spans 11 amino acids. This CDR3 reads CSAPGGSGYTF. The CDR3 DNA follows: TGCAGTGCCCCTGGGGGGAGCGGCTACACCTTC.

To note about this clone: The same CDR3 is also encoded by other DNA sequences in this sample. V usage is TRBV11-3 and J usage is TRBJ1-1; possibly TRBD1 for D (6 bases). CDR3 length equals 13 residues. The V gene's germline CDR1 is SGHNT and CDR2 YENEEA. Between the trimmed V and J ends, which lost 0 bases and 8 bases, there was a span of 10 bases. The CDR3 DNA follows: TGTGCCAGCAGCTTAGAAGGGGGGACAGAAGCTTTCTTT. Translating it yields CASSLEGGTEAFF.

CDR3: CASSPRSVVDTQYF. The CDR3 nucleotides are TGTGCCAGCAGCCCGCGGTCCGTCGTGGATACGCAGTATTTT. The V call is TRBV5-4, the J call TRBJ2-3; the D is unclear. The CDR3 has 14 residues. Looked up from germline, CDR1 is SGHNT and CDR2 is YYREEE (reference sequence). V was cut by 4 bases and J by 6 bases, with 15 bases left in between.

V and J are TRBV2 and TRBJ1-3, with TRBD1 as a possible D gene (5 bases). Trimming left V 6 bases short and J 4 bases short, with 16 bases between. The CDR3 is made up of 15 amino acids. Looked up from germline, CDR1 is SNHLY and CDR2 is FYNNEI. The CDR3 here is CASSVAREPGNTIYF. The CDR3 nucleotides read TGTGCCAGCAGCGTCGCCAGGGAGCCCGGAAACACCATATATTTT.

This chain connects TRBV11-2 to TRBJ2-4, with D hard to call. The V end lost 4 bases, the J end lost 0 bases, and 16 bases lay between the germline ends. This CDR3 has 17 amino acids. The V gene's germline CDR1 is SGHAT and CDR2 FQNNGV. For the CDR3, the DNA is TGTGCCAGCAGCTCCCCCGGCTCGGAACTAGCCAAAAACATTCAGTACTTC. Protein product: CASSSPGSELAKNIQYF.

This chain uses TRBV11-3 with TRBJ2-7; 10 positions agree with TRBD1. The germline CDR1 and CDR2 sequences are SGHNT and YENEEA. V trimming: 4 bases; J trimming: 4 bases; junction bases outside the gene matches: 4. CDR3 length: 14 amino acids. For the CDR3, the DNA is TGTGCCAGCAGCTCCGGGACAGGGGATTACGAGCAGTACTTC. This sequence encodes CASSSGTGDYEQYF.

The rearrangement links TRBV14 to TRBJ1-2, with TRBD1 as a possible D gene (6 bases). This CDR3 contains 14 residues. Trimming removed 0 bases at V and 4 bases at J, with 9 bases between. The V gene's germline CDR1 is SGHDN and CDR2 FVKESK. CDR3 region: CASSQDRGTYGYTF. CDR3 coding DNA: TGTGCCAGCAGCCAAGATAGGGGGACCTATGGCTACACCTTC.

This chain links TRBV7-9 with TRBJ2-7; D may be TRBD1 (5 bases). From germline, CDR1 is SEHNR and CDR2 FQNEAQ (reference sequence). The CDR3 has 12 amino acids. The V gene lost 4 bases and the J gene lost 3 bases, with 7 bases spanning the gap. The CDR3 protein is CASSSTVYEQYF. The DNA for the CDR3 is TGTGCCAGCAGCTCGACAGTCTACGAGCAGTACTTC.

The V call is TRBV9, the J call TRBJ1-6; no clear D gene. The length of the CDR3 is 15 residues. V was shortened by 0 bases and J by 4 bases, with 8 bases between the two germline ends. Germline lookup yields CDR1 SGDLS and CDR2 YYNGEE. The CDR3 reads CASSVGREYNSPLHF. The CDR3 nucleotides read TGTGCCAGCAGCGTAGGCCGGGAATATAATTCACCCCTCCACTTT.

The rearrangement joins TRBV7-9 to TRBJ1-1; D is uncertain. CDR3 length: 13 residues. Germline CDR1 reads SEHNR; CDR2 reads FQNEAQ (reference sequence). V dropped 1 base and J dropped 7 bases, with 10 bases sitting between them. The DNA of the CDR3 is TGTGCCAGCAGCTTAGTGTCGGCACTTGAAGCTTTCTTT. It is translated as CASSLVSALEAFF.

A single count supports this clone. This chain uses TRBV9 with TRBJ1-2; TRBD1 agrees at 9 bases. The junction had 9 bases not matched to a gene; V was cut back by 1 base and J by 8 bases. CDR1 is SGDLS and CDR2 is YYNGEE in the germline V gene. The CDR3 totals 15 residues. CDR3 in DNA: TGTGCCAGCAGCGTACAGGGACAGGGCGAGCGGGGCTACACCTTC. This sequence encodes CASSVQGQGERGYTF.

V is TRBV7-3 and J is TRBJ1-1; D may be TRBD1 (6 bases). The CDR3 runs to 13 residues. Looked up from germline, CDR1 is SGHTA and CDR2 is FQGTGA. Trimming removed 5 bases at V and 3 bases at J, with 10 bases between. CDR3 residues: CASSQNRDTEAFF. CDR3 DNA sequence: TGTGCCAGCAGCCAAAACAGGGACACTGAAGCTTTCTTT.

CDR3 sequence: CASSLGQGDNTIYF. The CDR3 DNA sequence: TGTGCCAGCAGCTTGGGGCAGGGCGATAACACCATATATTTT. J is TRBJ1-3 and V is TRBV5-6, with a possible D match to TRBD1 (5 bases). CDR1 SGHDT and CDR2 YYEEEE come from the germline V gene. V was cut by 0 bases and J by 7 bases, with 11 bases left in between. The CDR3 is 14 residues long.

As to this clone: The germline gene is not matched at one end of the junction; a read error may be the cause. The chain's CDR3 is CACRGAYEQYF. The CDR3 nucleotides are TGTGCCTGCAGGGGGGCCTACGAGCAGTACTTC. This rearrangement joins TRBV28 to TRBJ2-7; D is possibly TRBD1 (7 bases). The CDR3 sequence is 11 residues long. CDR1 is MDHEN and CDR2 is SYDVKM in the germline V gene. The whole variable domain, filled in from reference TRBV28 and TRBJ2-7, reads DVKVTQSSRYLVKRTGEKVFLECVQDMDHENMFWYRQDPGLGLRLIYFSYDVKMKEKGDIPEGYSVSREKKERFSLILESASTNQTSMYLCACRGAYEQYFGPGTRLTVT.

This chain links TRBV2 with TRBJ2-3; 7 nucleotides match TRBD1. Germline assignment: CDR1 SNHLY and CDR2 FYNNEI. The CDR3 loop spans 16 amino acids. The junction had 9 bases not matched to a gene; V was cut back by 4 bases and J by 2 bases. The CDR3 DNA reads TGTGCCAGCAGTGTAGAAGCAGGGGGTATCACAGATACGCAGTATTTT. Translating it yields CASSVEAGGITDTQYF.

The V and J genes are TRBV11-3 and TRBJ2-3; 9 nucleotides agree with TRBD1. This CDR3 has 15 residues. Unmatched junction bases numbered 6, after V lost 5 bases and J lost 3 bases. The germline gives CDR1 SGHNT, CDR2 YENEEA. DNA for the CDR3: TGTGCCAGCAGCCGACAGGGGGAGGGAACAGATACGCAGTATTTT. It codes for CASSRQGEGTDTQYF.

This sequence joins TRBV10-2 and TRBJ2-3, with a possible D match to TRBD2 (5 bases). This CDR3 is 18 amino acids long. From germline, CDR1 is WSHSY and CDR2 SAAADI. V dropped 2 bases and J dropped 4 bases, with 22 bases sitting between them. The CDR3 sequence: CASSEPGWWRGLSDTQYF. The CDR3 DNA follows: TGCGCCAGCAGTGAGCCCGGATGGTGGAGAGGGTTATCAGATACGCAGTATTTT.

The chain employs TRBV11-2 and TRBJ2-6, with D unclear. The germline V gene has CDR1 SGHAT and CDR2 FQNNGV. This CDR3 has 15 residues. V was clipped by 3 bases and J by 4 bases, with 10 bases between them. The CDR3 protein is CASSLGGQGANVLTF. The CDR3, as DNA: TGTGCCAGCAGCTTGGGCGGTCAAGGGGCCAACGTCCTGACTTTC.

The CDR3 protein is CASSAGTGQPQHF. The CDR3 bases are TGTGCCAGCAGTGCAGGGACGGGCCAGCCCCAGCATTTT. The chain has TRBV14 and TRBJ1-5; TRBD1 is a possible D gene (5 bases). This CDR3 has 13 amino acids. Trimming took 6 bases from V and 7 from J, leaving 13 bases between them. Germline V lookup: CDR1 SGHDN, CDR2 FVKESK.

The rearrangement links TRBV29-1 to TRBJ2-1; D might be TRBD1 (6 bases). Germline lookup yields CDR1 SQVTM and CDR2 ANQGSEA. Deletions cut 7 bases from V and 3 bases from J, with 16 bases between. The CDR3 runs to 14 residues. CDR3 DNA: TGCAGCGCCCCAGGGGCAGGGAACTACAATGAGCAGTTCTTC. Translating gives CSAPGAGNYNEQFF.

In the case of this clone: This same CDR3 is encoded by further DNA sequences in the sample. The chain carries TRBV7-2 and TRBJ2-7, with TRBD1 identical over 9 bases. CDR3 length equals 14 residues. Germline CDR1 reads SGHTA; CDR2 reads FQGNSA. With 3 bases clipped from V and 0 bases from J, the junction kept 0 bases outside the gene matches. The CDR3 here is CASSLDRGSYEQYF. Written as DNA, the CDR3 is TGTGCCAGCAGCTTGGACAGGGGCTCCTACGAGCAGTACTTC.